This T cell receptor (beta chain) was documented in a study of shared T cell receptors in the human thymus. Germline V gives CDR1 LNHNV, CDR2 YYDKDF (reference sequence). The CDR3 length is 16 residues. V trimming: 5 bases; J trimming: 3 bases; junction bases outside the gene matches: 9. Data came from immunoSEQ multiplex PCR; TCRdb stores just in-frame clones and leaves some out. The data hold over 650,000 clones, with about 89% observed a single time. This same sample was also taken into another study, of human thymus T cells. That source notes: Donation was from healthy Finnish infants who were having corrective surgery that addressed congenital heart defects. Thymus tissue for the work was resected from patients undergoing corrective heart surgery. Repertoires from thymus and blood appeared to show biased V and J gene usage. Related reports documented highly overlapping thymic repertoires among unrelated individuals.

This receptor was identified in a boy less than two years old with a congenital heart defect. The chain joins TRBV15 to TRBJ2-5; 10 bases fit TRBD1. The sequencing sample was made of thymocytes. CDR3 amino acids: CATSFFSGTGEETQYF. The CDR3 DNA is TGTGCCACCAGCTTTTTCTCCGGGACAGGGGAAGAGACCCAGTACTTC. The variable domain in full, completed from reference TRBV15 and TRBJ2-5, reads DAMVIQNPRYQVTQFGKPVTLSCSQTLNHNVMYWYQQKSSQAPKLLFHYYDKDFNNEADTPDNFQSRRPNTSFCFLDIRSPGLGDTAMYLCATSFFSGTGEETQYFGPGTRLLVL.